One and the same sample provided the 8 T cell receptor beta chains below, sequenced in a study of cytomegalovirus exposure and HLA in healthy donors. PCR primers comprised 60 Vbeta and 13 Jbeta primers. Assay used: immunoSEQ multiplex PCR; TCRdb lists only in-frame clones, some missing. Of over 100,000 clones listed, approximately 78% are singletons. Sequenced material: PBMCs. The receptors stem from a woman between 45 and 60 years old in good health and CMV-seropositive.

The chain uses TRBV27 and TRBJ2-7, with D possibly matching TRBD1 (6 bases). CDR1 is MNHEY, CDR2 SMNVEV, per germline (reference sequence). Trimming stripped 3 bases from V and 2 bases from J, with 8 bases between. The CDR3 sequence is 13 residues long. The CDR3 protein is CASSFGQTYEQYF. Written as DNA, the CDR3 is TGTGCCAGCAGTTTCGGACAGACCTACGAGCAGTACTTC.

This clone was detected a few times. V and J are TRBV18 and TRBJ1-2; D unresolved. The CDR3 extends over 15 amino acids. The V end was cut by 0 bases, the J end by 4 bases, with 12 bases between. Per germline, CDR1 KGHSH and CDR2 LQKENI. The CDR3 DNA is TGTGCCAGCTCACCACCCTCGGGATCCCTCTATGGCTACACCTTC. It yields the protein CASSPPSGSLYGYTF. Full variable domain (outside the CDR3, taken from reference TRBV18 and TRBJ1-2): NAGVMQNPRHLVRRRGQEARLRCSPMKGHSHVYWYRQLPEEGLKFMVYLQKENIIDESGMPKERFSAEFPKEGPSILRIQQVVRGDSAAYFCASSPPSGSLYGYTFGSGTRLTVV.

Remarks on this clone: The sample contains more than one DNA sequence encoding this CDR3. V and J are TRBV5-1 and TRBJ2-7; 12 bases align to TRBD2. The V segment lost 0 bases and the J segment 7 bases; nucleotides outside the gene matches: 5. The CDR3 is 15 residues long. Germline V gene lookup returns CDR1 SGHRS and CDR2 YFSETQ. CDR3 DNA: TGCGCCAGCAGCTTGGCGACTAGCGGGGGCTCTGAGCAGTACTTC. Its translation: CASSLATSGGSEQYF.

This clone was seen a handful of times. This CDR3 reads CASSPIVRSYGYTF. CDR3 in DNA: TGTGCCAGTTCCCCCATCGTCAGGTCCTATGGCTACACCTTC. This rearrangement joins TRBV6-5 to TRBJ1-2; no definite D call. Germline V gene data show CDR1 as MNHEY and CDR2 as SVGAGI. The CDR3 has 14 amino acids. V lost 9 bases, J lost 4 bases, and 18 bases lay in between.

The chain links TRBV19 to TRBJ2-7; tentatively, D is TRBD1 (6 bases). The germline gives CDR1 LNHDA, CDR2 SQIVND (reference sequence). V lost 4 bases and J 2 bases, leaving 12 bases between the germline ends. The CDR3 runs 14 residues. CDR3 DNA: TGTGCCAGTAGTACGCGACAGGTCCCCTACGAGCAGTACTTC. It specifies CASSTRQVPYEQYF.

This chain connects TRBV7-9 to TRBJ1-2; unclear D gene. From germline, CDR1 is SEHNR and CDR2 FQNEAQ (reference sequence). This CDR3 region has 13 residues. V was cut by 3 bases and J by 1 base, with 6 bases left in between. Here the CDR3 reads CASSFYGNYGYTF. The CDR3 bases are TGTGCCAGCAGCTTCTACGGTAACTATGGCTACACCTTC.

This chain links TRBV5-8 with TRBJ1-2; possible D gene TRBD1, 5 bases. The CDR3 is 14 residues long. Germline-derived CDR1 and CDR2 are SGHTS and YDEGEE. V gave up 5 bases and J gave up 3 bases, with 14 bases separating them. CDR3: CASRIWGGDYGYTF. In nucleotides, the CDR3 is TGTGCCAGCAGAATCTGGGGGGGGGACTATGGCTACACCTTC.

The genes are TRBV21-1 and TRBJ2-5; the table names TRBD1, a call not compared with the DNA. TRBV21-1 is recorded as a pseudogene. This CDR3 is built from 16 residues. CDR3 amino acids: CASSKVGRGRGETQYF. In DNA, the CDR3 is TGTGCCAGCAGCAAAGTGGGCAGGGGGCGAGGAGAGACCCAGTACTTC.